What follows describes a single T cell receptor beta chain. The V end was cut by 5 bases, the J end by 3 bases, with 10 bases between. This CDR3 comprises 13 residues. The germline V gene encodes CDR1 SEHNR and CDR2 FQNEAQ (reference sequence). Libraries were prepared by immunoSEQ multiplex PCR; TCRdb keeps only in-frame clonotypes and omits some of them. The sample includes under 150,000 clones, roughly 94% of them seen just once. The record originates from a study of control samples from healthy donors and cancer patients. The receptor was derived from a man aged 25-40 years in good health. The chain employs TRBV7-9 and TRBJ2-5; D remains ambiguous. What was sequenced was blood. The CDR3 DNA sequence: TGTGCCAGCAGCCCACAATCTGAAGAGACCCAGTACTTC. Its translation: CASSPQSEETQYF.